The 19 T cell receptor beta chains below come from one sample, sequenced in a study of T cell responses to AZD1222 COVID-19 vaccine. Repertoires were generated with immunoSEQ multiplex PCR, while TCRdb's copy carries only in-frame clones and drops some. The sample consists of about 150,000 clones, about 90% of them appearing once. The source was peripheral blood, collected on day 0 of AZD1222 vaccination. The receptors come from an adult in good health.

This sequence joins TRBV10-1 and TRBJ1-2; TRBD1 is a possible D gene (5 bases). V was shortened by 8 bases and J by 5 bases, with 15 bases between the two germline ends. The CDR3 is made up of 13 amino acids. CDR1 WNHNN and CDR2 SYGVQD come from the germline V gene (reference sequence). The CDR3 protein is CASPGGIGYGYTF. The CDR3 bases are TGCGCCAGCCCCGGGGGAATCGGGTATGGCTACACCTTC.

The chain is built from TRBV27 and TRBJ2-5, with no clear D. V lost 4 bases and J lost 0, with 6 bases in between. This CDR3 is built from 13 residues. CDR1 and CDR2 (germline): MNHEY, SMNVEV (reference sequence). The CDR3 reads CASSSSYQETQYF. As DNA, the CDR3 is TGTGCCAGCAGTTCCTCGTACCAAGAGACCCAGTACTTC.

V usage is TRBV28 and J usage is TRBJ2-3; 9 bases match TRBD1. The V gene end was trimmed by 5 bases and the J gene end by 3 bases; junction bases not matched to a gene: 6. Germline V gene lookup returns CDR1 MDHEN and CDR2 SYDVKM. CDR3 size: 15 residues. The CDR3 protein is CASSPQGAGTDTQYF. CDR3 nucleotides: TGTGCCAGCAGTCCACAGGGGGCAGGGACAGATACGCAGTATTTT.

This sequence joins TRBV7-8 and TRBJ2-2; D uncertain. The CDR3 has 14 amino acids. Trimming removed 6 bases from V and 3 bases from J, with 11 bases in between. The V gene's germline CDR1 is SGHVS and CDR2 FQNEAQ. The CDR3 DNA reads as TGTGCCAGCAGGGATATAACTTACACCGGGGAGCTGTTTTTT. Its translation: CASRDITYTGELFF.

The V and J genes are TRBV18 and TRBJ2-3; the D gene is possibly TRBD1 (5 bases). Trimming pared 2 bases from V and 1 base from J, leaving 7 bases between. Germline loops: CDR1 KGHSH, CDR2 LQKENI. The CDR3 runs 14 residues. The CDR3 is CASSPGAGTDTQYF. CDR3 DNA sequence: TGTGCCAGCTCACCAGGGGCAGGCACAGATACGCAGTATTTT.

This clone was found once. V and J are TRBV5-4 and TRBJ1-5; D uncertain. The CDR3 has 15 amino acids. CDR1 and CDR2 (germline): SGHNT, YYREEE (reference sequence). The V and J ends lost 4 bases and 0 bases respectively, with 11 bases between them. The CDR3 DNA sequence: TGTGCCAGCAGCAGAGGAATCGGTAGCAATCAGCCCCAGCATTTT. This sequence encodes CASSRGIGSNQPQHF.

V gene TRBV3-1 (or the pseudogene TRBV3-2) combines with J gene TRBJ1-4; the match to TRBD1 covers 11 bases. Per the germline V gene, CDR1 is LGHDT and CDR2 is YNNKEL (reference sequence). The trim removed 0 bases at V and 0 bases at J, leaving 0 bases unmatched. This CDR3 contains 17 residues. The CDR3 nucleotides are TGTGCCAGCAGCCAAGAGGGACAGGGGGCAACTAATGAAAAACTGTTTTTT. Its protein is CASSQEGQGATNEKLFF.

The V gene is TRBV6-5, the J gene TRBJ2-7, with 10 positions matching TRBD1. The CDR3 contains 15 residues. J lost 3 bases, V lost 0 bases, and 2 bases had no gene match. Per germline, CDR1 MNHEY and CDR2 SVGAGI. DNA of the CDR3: TGTGCCAGCAGTTACTCGGGACAGGGGAGCTACGAGCAGTACTTC. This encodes CASSYSGQGSYEQYF.

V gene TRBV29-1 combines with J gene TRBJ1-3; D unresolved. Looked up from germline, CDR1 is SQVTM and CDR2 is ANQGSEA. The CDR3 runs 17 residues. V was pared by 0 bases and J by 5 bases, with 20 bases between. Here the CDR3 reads CSVEERSSWSIRNTIYF. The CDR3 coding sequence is TGCAGCGTTGAAGAAAGGTCCTCCTGGTCGATAAGAAACACCATATATTTT.

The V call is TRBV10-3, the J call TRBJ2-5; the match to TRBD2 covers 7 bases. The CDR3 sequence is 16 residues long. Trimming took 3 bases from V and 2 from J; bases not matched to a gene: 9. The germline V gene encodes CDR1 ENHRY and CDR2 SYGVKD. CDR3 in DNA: TGTGCCATCAGTGACCCCCAGCGGGGCGTGCAAGAGACCCAGTACTTC. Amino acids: CAISDPQRGVQETQYF.

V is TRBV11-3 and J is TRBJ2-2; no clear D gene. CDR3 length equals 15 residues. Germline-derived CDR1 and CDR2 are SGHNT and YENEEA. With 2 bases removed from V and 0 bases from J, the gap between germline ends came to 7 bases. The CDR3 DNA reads TGTGCCAGCAGCTTAAAGGGTTCGAACACCGGGGAGCTGTTTTTT. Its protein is CASSLKGSNTGELFF.

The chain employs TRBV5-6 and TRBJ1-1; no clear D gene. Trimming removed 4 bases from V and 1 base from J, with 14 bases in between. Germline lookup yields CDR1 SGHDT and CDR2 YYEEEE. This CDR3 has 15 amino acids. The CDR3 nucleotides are TGTGCCAGCAGCAAGAAAGCAGGCCCGAACACTGAAGCTTTCTTT. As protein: CASSKKAGPNTEAFF.

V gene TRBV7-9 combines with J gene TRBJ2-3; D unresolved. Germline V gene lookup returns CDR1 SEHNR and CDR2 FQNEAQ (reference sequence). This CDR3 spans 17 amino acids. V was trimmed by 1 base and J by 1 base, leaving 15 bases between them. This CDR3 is CASSLDVLRVGTDTQYF. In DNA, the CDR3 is TGTGCCAGCAGCTTAGATGTTCTAAGGGTGGGCACAGATACGCAGTATTTT. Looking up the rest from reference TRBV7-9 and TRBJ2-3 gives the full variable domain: DTGVSQNPRHKITKRGQNVTFRCDPISEHNRLYWYRQTLGQGPEFLTYFQNEAQLEKSRLLSDRFSAERPKGSFSTLEIQRTEQGDSAMYLCASSLDVLRVGTDTQYFGPGTRLTVL.

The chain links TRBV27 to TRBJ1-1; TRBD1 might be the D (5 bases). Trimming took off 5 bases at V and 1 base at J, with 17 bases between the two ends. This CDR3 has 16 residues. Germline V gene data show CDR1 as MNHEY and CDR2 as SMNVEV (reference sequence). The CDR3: CASSTALQGGNTEAFF. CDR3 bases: TGTGCCAGCAGTACCGCCCTCCAGGGTGGGAACACTGAAGCTTTCTTT.

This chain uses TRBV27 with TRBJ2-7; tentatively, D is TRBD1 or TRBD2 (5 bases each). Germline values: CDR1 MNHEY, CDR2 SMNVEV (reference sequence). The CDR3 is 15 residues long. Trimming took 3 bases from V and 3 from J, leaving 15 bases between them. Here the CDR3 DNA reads TGTGCCAGCAGTTTTATTGTGGGACGGAACTACGAGCAGTACTTC. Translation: CASSFIVGRNYEQYF.

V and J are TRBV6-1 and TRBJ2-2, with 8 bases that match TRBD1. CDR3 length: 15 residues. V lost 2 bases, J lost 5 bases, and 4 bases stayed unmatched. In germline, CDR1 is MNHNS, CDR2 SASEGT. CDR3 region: CASSETTGGTGELFF. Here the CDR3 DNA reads TGTGCCAGCAGTGAAACAACAGGGGGGACCGGGGAGCTGTTTTTT.

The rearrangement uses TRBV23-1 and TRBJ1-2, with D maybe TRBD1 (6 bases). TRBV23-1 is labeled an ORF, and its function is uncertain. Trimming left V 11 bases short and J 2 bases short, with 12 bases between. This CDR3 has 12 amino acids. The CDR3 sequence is CAPVGGNYGYTF. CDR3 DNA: TGCGCCCCAGTAGGGGGGAACTATGGCTACACCTTC.

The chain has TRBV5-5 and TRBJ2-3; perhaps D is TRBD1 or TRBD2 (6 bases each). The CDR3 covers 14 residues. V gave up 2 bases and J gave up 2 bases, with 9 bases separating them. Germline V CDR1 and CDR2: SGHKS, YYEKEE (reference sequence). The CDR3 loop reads CASSFGGDTDTQYF. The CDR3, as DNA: TGTGCCAGCAGCTTCGGGGGCGACACAGATACGCAGTATTTT.

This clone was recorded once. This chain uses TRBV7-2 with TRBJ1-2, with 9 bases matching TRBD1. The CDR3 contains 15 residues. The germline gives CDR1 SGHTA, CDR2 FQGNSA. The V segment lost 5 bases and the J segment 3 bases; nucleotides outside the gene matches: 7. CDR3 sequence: CASSDGQGRDYGYTF. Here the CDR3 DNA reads TGTGCCAGCAGCGATGGACAGGGGCGCGACTATGGCTACACCTTC.